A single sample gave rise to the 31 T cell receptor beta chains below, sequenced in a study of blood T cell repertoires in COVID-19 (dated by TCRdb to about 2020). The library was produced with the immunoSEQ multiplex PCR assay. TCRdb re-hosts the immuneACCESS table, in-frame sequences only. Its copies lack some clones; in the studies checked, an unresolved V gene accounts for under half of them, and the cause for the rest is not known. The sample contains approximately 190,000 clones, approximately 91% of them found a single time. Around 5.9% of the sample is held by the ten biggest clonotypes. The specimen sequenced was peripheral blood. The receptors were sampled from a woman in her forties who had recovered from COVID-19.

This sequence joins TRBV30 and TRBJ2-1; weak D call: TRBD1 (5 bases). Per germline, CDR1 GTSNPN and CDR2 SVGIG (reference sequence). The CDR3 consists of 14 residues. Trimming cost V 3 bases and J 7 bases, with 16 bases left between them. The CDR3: CAWRDQTRVNEQFF. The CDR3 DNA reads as TGTGCCTGGAGGGACCAGACCAGGGTGAATGAGCAGTTCTTC.

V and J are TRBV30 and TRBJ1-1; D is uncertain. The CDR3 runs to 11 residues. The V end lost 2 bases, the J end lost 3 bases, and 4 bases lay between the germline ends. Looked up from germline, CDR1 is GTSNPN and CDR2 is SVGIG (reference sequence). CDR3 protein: CAWSHHTEAFF. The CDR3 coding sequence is TGTGCCTGGAGTCATCACACTGAAGCTTTCTTT.

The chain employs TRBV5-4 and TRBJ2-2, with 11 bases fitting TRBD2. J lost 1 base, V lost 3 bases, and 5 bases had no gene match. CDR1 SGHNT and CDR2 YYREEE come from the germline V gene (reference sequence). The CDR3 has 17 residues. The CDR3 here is CASSSGLAGVNTGELFF. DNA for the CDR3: TGTGCCAGCAGCTCCGGACTAGCGGGTGTGAACACCGGGGAGCTGTTTTTT.

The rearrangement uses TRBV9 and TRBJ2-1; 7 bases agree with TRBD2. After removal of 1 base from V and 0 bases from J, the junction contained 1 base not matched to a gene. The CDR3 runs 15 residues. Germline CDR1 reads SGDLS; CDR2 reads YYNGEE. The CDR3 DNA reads TGTGCCAGCAGCGTAACTAGCGTCTCCTACAATGAGCAGTTCTTC. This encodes CASSVTSVSYNEQFF. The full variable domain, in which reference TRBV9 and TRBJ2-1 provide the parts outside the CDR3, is DSGVTQTPKHLITATGQRVTLRCSPRSGDLSVYWYQQSLDQGLQFLIQYYNGEERAKGNILERFSAQQFPDLHSELNLSSLELGDSALYFCASSVTSVSYNEQFFGPGTRLTVL.

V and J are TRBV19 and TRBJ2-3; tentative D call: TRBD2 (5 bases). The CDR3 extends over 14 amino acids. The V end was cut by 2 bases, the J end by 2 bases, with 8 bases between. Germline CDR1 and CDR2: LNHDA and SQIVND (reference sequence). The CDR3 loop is CASSIMDSTDTQYF. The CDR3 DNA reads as TGTGCCAGTAGTATAATGGACTCCACAGATACGCAGTATTTT.

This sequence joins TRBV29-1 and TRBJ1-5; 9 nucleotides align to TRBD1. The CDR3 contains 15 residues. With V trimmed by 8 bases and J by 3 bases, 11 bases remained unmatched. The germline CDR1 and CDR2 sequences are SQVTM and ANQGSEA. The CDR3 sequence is CSISGTGIDNQPQHF. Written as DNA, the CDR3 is TGCAGCATCTCTGGGACAGGGATTGACAATCAGCCCCAGCATTTT.

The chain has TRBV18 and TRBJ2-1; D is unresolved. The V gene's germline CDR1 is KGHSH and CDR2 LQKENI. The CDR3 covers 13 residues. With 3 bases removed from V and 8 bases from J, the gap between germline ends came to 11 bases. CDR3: CASSPAFGYEQFF. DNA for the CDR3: TGTGCCAGCTCACCCGCTTTTGGCTATGAGCAGTTCTTC.

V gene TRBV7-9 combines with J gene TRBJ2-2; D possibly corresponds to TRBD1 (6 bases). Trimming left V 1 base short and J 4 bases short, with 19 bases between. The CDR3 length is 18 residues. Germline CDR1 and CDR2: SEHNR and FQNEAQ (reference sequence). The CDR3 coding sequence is TGTGCCAGCAGCTTAGGGGGGCAGTTAGGGCGAAGCACCGGGGAGCTGTTTTTT. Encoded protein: CASSLGGQLGRSTGELFF. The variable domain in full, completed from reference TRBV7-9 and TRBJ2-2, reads DTGVSQNPRHKITKRGQNVTFRCDPISEHNRLYWYRQTLGQGPEFLTYFQNEAQLEKSRLLSDRFSAERPKGSFSTLEIQRTEQGDSAMYLCASSLGGQLGRSTGELFFGEGSRLTVL.

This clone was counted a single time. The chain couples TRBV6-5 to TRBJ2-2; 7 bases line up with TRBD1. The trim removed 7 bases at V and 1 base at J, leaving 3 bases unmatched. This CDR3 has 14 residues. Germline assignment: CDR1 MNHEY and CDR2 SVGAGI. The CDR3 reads CASKRTGNTGELFF. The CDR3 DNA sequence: TGTGCCAGCAAAAGGACAGGGAACACCGGGGAGCTGTTTTTT.

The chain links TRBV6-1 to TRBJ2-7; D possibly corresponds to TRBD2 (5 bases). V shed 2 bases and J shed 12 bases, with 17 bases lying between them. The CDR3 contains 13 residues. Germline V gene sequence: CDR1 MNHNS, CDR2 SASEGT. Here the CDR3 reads CASSETPSVASYF. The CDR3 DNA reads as TGTGCCAGCAGTGAAACCCCGTCGGTAGCGTCGTACTTC.

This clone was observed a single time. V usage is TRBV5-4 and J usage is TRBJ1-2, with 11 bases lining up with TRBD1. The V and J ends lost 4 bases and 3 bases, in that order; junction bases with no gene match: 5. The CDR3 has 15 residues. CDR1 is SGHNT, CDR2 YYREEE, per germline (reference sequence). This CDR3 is CASSIGQGAYYGYTF. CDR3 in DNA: TGTGCCAGCAGCATAGGACAGGGGGCTTACTATGGCTACACCTTC.

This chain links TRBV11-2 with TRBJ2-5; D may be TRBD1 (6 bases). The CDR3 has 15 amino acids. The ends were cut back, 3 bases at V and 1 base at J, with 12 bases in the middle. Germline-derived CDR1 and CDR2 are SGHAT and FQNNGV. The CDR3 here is CASSFNRASQETQYF. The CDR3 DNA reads TGTGCCAGCAGCTTCAACAGGGCCAGCCAAGAGACCCAGTACTTC.

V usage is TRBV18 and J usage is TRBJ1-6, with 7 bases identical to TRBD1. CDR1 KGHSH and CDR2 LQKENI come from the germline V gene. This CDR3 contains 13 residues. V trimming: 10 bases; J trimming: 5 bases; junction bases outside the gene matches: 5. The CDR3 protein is CATVGQDNSPLHF. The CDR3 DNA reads TGTGCCACCGTAGGACAGGATAATTCACCCCTCCACTTT.

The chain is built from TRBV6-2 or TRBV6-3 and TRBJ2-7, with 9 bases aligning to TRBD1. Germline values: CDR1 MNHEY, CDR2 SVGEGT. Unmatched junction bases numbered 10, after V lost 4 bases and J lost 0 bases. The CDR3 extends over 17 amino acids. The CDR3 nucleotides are TGTGCCAGCAGTTGGGACAGGGAGCGTTCCCCCTCCTACGAGCAGTACTTC. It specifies CASSWDRERSPSYEQYF.

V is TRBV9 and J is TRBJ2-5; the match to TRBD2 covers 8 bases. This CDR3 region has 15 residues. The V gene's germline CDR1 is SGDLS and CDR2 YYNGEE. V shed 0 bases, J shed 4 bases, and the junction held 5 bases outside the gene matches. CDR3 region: CASSVAGGPVETQYF. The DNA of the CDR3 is TGTGCCAGCAGCGTAGCGGGAGGGCCCGTAGAGACCCAGTACTTC. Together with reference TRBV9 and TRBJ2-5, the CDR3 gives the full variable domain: DSGVTQTPKHLITATGQRVTLRCSPRSGDLSVYWYQQSLDQGLQFLIQYYNGEERAKGNILERFSAQQFPDLHSELNLSSLELGDSALYFCASSVAGGPVETQYFGPGTRLLVL.

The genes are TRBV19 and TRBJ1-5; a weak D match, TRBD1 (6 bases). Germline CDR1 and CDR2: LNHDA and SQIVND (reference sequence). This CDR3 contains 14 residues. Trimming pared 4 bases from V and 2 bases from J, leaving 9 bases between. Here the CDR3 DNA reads TGTGCCAGTAGTAATGGGGGCGGCAATCAGCCCCAGCATTTT. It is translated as CASSNGGGNQPQHF. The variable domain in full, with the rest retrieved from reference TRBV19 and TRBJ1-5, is DGGITQSPKYLFRKEGQNVTLSCEQNLNHDAMYWYRQDPGQGLRLIYYSQIVNDFQKGDIAEGYSVSREKKESFPLTVTSAQKNPTAFYLCASSNGGGNQPQHFGDGTRLSIL.

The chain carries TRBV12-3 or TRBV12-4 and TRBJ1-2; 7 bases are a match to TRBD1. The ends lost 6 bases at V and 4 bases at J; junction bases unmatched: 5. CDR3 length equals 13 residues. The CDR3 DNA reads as TGTGCCAGCAGCATGGACAGGTTCTATGGCTACACCTTC. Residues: CASSMDRFYGYTF.

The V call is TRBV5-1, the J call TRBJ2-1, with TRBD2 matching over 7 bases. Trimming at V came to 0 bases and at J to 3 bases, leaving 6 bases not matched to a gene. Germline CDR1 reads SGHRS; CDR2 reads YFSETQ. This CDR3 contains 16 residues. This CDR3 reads CASSLGASGFYNEQFF. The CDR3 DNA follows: TGCGCCAGCAGCTTGGGGGCTAGCGGATTCTACAATGAGCAGTTCTTC.

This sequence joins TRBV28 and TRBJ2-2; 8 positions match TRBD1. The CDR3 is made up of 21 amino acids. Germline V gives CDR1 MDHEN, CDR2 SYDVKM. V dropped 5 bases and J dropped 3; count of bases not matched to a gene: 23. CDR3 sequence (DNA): TGTGCCAGCAGTGTAGGACCGGGACAGGTGCTTGGGACCCCTTACACCGGGGAGCTGTTTTTT. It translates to CASSVGPGQVLGTPYTGELFF.

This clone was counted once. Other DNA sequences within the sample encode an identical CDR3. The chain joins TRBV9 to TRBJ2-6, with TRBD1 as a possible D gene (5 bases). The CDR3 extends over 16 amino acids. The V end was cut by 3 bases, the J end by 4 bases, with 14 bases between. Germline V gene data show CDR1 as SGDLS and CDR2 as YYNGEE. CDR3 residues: CASSATQGSGANVLTF. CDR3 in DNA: TGTGCCAGCAGCGCTACTCAGGGCTCCGGGGCCAACGTCCTGACTTTC.

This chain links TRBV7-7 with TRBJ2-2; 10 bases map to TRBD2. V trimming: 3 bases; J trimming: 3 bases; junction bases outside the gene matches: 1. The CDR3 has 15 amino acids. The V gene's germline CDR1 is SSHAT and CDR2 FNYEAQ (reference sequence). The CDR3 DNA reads TGTGCCAGCAGCTTTACTAGCGGGGACACCGGGGAGCTGTTTTTT. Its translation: CASSFTSGDTGELFF.

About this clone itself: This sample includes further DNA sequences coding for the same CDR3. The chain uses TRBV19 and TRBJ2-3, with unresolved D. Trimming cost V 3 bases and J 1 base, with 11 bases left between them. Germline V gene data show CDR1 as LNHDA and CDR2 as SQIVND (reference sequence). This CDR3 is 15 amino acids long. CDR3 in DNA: TGTGCCAGTAGTATTCGGCGAGGAGGCACAGATACGCAGTATTTT. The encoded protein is CASSIRRGGTDTQYF. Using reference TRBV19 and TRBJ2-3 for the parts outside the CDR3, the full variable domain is DGGITQSPKYLFRKEGQNVTLSCEQNLNHDAMYWYRQDPGQGLRLIYYSQIVNDFQKGDIAEGYSVSREKKESFPLTVTSAQKNPTAFYLCASSIRRGGTDTQYFGPGTRLTVL.

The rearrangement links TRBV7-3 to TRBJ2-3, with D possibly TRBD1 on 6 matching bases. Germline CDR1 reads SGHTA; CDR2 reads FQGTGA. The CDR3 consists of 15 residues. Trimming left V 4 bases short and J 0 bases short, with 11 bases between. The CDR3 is CASSSRGSSTDTQYF. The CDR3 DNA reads TGTGCCAGCAGCTCGAGGGGGTCTAGCACAGATACGCAGTATTTT.

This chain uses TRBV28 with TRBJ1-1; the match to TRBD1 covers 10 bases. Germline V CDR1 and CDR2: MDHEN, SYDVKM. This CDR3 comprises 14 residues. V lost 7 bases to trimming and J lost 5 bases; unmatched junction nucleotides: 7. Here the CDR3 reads CASKTTGGRTEAFF. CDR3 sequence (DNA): TGTGCCAGCAAGACGACAGGGGGCCGGACTGAAGCTTTCTTT.

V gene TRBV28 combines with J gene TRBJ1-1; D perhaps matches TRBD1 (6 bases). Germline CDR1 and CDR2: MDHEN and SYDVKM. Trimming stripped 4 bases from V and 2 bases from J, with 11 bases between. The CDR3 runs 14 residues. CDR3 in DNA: TGTGCCAGCAGTTCGGGGGGCCCCAACACTGAAGCTTTCTTT. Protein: CASSSGGPNTEAFF.

CDR3 DNA: TGTGCCAGCAGTGACGGGACAGGGACAACCTACGAGCAGTACTTC. Translated: CASSDGTGTTYEQYF. The chain combines TRBV6-1 with TRBJ2-7; 9 nucleotides line up with TRBD1. Germline-derived CDR1 and CDR2 are MNHNS and SASEGT. This CDR3 contains 15 residues. V shed 3 bases, J shed 2 bases, and the junction held 5 bases outside the gene matches.

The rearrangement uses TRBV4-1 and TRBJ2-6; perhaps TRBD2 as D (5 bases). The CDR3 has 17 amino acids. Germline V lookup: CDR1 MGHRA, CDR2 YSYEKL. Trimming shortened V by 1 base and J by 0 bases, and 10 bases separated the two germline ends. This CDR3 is CASSQGAGRSGANVLTF. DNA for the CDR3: TGCGCCAGCAGCCAAGGGGCGGGCCGCTCTGGGGCCAACGTCCTGACTTTC.

CDR3 in DNA: TGTGCCATCAGTGACGCCTACGAGCAGTACTTC. The encoded protein is CAISDAYEQYF. The rearrangement uses TRBV10-3 and TRBJ2-7; D uncertain. The CDR3 runs to 11 residues. Germline CDR1 is ENHRY and CDR2 is SYGVKD. V gave up 3 bases and J gave up 2 bases, with 2 bases separating them.

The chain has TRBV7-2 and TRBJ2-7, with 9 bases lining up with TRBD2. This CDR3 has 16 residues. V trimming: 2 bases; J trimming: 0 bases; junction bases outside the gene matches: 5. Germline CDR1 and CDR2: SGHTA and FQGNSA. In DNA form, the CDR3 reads TGTGCCAGCAGCTTAAATGGACTAGCGAACTCCTACGAGCAGTACTTC. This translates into CASSLNGLANSYEQYF.

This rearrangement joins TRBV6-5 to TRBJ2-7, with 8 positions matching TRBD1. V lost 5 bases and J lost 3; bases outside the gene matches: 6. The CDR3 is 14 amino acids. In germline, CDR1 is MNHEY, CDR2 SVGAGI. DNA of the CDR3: TGTGCCAGCAGTCCAAGGACAGGGTACTACGAGCAGTACTTC. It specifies CASSPRTGYYEQYF.

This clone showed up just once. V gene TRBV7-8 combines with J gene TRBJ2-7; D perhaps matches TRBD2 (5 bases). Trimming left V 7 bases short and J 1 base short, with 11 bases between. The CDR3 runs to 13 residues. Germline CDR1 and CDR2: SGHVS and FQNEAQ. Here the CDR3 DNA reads TGTGCCAGCAACGGGCCGGGATCCTACGAGCAGTACTTC. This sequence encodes CASNGPGSYEQYF. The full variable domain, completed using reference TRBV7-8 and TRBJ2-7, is GAGVSQSPRYKVAKRGQDVALRCDPISGHVSLFWYQQALGQGPEFLTYFQNEAQLDKSGLPSDRFFAERPEGSVSTLKIQRTQQEDSAVYLCASNGPGSYEQYFGPGTRLTVT.